This passage covers 32 T cell receptor beta chains from one sample sequenced in a study of blood T cells in healthy people across ages. For the second PCR, which ran for 7 to 11 cycles, a sample-barcoded 5' primer and a J-beta primer mix were used. TCRdb reanalysed the 5' RACE reads using MiXCR and keeps one entry per CDR3 protein. Here the sample spans more than 450,000 distinct CDR3 sequences, about a quarter being singletons. This sample was also put to use in a study of T cells of mothers and their children.

Specimen: blood. The receptors were gathered from a boy aged 2 to 9 in good health.

CDR3 residues: CASSPPAGDNTDTQYF. The DNA for the CDR3 is TGTGCCAGCAGTCCCCCAGCGGGAGATAACACAGATACGCAGTATTTT. The chain recombines TRBV12-3 or TRBV12-4 with TRBJ2-3; 8 positions agree with TRBD2. The CDR3 covers 16 residues. Losses at the gene ends were 5 bases for V and 2 bases for J; bases not matched to a gene: 9.

The rearrangement links TRBV10-3 to TRBJ1-3; D is ambiguous. Trimming took 8 bases from V and 2 from J, leaving 16 bases between them. The CDR3 runs 15 residues. Germline-derived CDR1 and CDR2 are ENHRY and SYGVKD. CDR3 coding DNA: TGTGCCATCGGGAGCCCCCTCGTAACTGGAAACACCATATATTTT. Translating gives CAIGSPLVTGNTIYF.

The sample holds a few counts of this clonotype. At one of its ends the junction is not consistent with the germline gene, which may arise from a read error. The chain combines TRBV4-2 with TRBJ2-1, with 11 bases lining up with TRBD2. The CDR3 sequence is 14 residues long. The germline V gene has CDR1 LGHNA and CDR2 YNFKEQ. DNA of the CDR3: TGTGCCAGCAGCCAAGATGTGACTAGCGGGGAGTGGTACTTC. The encoded protein is CASSQDVTSGEWYF.

The CDR3 coding sequence is TGTGCCATCAGCGGGAGAGGGGCAGATACGCAGTATTTT. It specifies CAISGRGADTQYF. The chain uses TRBV10-3 and TRBJ2-3, with a possible D match to TRBD2 (6 bases). Per the germline V gene, CDR1 is ENHRY and CDR2 is SYGVKD. CDR3 length equals 13 residues. Trimming shortened V by 6 bases and J by 4 bases, and 11 bases separated the two germline ends.

V gene TRBV29-1 combines with J gene TRBJ1-2, with a weak D call TRBD1 (5 bases). Trimming removed 1 base from V and 8 bases from J, with 14 bases in between. CDR3 length equals 13 residues. CDR1 is SQVTM, CDR2 ANQGSEA, per germline. The CDR3 reads CSVEGVRAQGYTF. The CDR3 coding sequence is TGCAGCGTTGAAGGTGTCAGGGCCCAGGGCTACACCTTC. Variable domain in full (rest from reference TRBV29-1 and TRBJ1-2): SAVISQKPSRDICQRGTSLTIQCQVDSQVTMMFWYRQQPGQSLTLIATANQGSEATYESGFVIDKFPISRPNLTFSTLTVSNMSPEDSSIYLCSVEGVRAQGYTFGSGTRLTVV.

This clonotype came up a few times. The chain's CDR3 is CSASGREVLSSYEQYF. In DNA, the CDR3 is TGCAGTGCTAGCGGGAGAGAGGTCTTAAGCTCCTACGAGCAGTACTTC. The chain is built from TRBV20-1 and TRBJ2-7; D might be TRBD2 (6 bases). CDR1 is DFQATT and CDR2 is SNEGSKA in the germline V gene (reference sequence). Between the trimmed V and J ends, which lost 3 bases and 0 bases, there was a span of 18 bases. This CDR3 has 16 amino acids.

This chain links TRBV30 with TRBJ2-5; no firm D call. CDR1 GTSNPN and CDR2 SVGIG come from the germline V gene (reference sequence). This CDR3 spans 12 amino acids. The V and J ends lost 1 base and 5 bases respectively, with 8 bases between them. DNA of the CDR3: TGTGCCTGGAGTGGTGCGAGGGAGACCCAGTACTTC. It is translated as CAWSGARETQYF.

The CDR3 DNA reads TGTGCCAGCACAAAGGAAGGCATGAACACTGAAGCTTTCTTT. Its translation: CASTKEGMNTEAFF. The chain couples TRBV6-1 to TRBJ1-1; D uncertain. CDR1 MNHNS and CDR2 SASEGT come from the germline V gene. The CDR3 consists of 14 residues. V was trimmed by 7 bases and J by 0 bases, leaving 12 bases between them.

This clonotype has only a few counts. J is TRBJ2-1 and V is TRBV4-1, with 13 positions matching TRBD2. The J call may be incorrect, as the DNA end agrees better with TRBJ2-7. The germline gives CDR1 MGHRA, CDR2 YSYEKL. The CDR3 extends over 16 amino acids. The CDR3 loop reads CASSQALAGGDYEQYF. The CDR3 DNA sequence: TGCGCCAGCAGCCAAGCACTAGCGGGAGGGGACTACGAGCAGTACTTC.

The chain is built from TRBV2 and TRBJ2-7; TRBD1 matches 7 bases. Looked up from germline, CDR1 is SNHLY and CDR2 is FYNNEI. V lost 8 bases and J lost 0; bases outside the gene matches: 7. The CDR3 extends over 14 amino acids. Written as DNA, the CDR3 is TGTGCCAGCGGGACAGAGGTCTACTCCTACGAGCAGTACTTC. It encodes CASGTEVYSYEQYF.

In this sample, this clonotype turned up a few times. The V gene is TRBV7-9, the J gene TRBJ1-6; the match to TRBD1 covers 7 bases. This CDR3 is built from 14 residues. V was pared by 5 bases and J by 7 bases, with 5 bases of the junction left unmatched. CDR1 is SEHNR, CDR2 FQNEAQ, per germline (reference sequence). The CDR3 nucleotides are TGTGCCAGCAGCCCAACAGGGGTCAATTCACCCCTCCACTTT. Its protein is CASSPTGVNSPLHF. Full variable domain (outside the CDR3, taken from reference TRBV7-9 and TRBJ1-6): DTGVSQNPRHKITKRGQNVTFRCDPISEHNRLYWYRQTLGQGPEFLTYFQNEAQLEKSRLLSDRFSAERPKGSFSTLEIQRTEQGDSAMYLCASSPTGVNSPLHFGNGTRLTVT.

This clonotype has only one observation. The chain employs TRBV29-1 and TRBJ2-7, with D possibly being TRBD1 (5 bases). V lost 4 bases, J lost 7 bases, and 14 bases lay in between. Germline V lookup: CDR1 SQVTM, CDR2 ANQGSEA. The length of the CDR3 is 12 residues. DNA for the CDR3: TGCAGCGTTGCTGCAAGGGGTGGTGAGCAGTACTTC. Translating it yields CSVAARGGEQYF.

This clonotype was detected ten times or more. The chain has TRBV29-1 and TRBJ2-3; D is possibly TRBD2 (5 bases). The V gene lost 6 bases and the J gene lost 1 base, with 17 bases spanning the gap. The CDR3 extends over 15 amino acids. Germline CDR1 SQVTM, CDR2 ANQGSEA. The DNA for the CDR3 is TGCAGCGTCCGCACTAGTCGCCGCGGCACAGATACGCAGTATTTT. This codes for CSVRTSRRGTDTQYF.

CDR3 nucleotide sequence: TGTGCCAGCGGGACAGGGGAGGGGAACACTGAAGCTTTCTTT. The encoded protein is CASGTGEGNTEAFF. The rearrangement links TRBV6-5 to TRBJ1-1, with 10 nucleotides matching TRBD1. The CDR3 length is 14 residues. Germline CDR1 reads MNHEY; CDR2 reads SVGAGI. Germline trimming cut 8 bases from V and 1 base from J; bases unmatched to any gene: 4.

This clonotype has a handful of counts. Germline and junction disagree at one end, which may indicate a read error. This sequence joins TRBV20-1 and TRBJ2-7; D is possibly TRBD2 (5 bases). The J call is uncertain, as TRBJ2-1 better fits the DNA end. The CDR3 spans 13 residues. Germline V gene sequence: CDR1 DFQATT, CDR2 SNEGSKA (reference sequence). This chain's CDR3 is CSASTPGYTEQFF. In DNA, the CDR3 is TGCAGTGCTAGCACACCGGGATACACTGAGCAGTTCTTC.

The chain joins TRBV18 to TRBJ1-1; D remains ambiguous. V was cut by 0 bases and J by 7 bases, with 12 bases left in between. Germline lookup yields CDR1 KGHSH and CDR2 LQKENI. CDR3 length: 14 residues. Here the CDR3 DNA reads TGTGCCAGCTCACCACCGTTCCAGGACTATGAAGCTTTCTTT. The encoded protein is CASSPPFQDYEAFF.

This clonotype was found a few times. The rearrangement uses TRBV12-3 or TRBV12-4 and TRBJ2-1, with 12 bases matching TRBD2. The CDR3 covers 15 residues. Trimming took 2 bases from V and 10 from J; bases not matched to a gene: 6. CDR3 nucleotide sequence: TGTGCCAGCAGTTTATTAACTAGCGGGAGGAGCGAGCAGTTCTTC. This encodes CASSLLTSGRSEQFF.

This chain joins TRBV6-5 and TRBJ2-7; tentatively, D is TRBD2 (5 bases). Trimming took 4 bases from V and 3 from J, leaving 19 bases between them. The CDR3 covers 16 residues. Germline loops: CDR1 MNHEY, CDR2 SVGAGI. CDR3 amino acids: CASSSRHLTGNYEQYF. The CDR3 region has the DNA TGTGCCAGCAGTTCTCGCCATTTGACGGGGAACTACGAGCAGTACTTC.

The gene calls are TRBV4-2 and TRBJ2-1; 7 bases agree with TRBD2. Germline values: CDR1 LGHNA, CDR2 YNFKEQ. The CDR3 has 14 amino acids. With 0 bases clipped from V and 4 bases from J, the junction kept 0 bases outside the gene matches. Here the CDR3 reads CASSQDGGYNEQFF. DNA for the CDR3: TGTGCCAGCAGCCAAGACGGGGGGTACAATGAGCAGTTCTTC.

This clonotype was observed a single time. The gene calls are TRBV6-1 and TRBJ2-5; no definite D call. Per germline, CDR1 MNHNS and CDR2 SASEGT. The CDR3 is 12 residues long. Trimming took 1 base from V and 5 from J, leaving 5 bases between them. The CDR3 spells CASSEVKETQYF. CDR3 in DNA: TGTGCCAGCAGTGAAGTTAAGGAGACCCAGTACTTC.

The sample holds a few counts of this clonotype. V usage is TRBV11-2 and J usage is TRBJ2-1; 7 positions match TRBD1. This CDR3 region has 16 residues. V was clipped by 0 bases and J by 8 bases; unmatched bases: 10. Germline V gene lookup returns CDR1 SGHAT and CDR2 FQNNGV. CDR3 DNA: TGTGCCAGCAGCTTAGAAAAGCAGGGGGATTGGGATGAGCAGTTCTTC. It codes for CASSLEKQGDWDEQFF.

This clonotype was observed a handful of times. The chain has TRBV6-2 or TRBV6-3 and TRBJ2-1; D call uncertain. Deletions cut 2 bases from V and 9 bases from J, with 11 bases between. There are 13 residues in the CDR3. Germline V gene data show CDR1 as MNHEY and CDR2 as SVGEGT. This CDR3 is CASSYRPSREQFF. CDR3 coding DNA: TGTGCCAGCAGTTACCGCCCCTCTCGTGAGCAGTTCTTC.

V gene TRBV19 combines with J gene TRBJ1-5; D might be TRBD1 (6 bases). The V gene lost 6 bases and the J gene lost 3 bases, with 15 bases spanning the gap. The CDR3 has 15 amino acids. Germline CDR1 is LNHDA and CDR2 is SQIVND (reference sequence). This CDR3 is CASSLPTGTNQPQHF. The CDR3 DNA is TGTGCCAGTAGCCTCCCGACAGGTACCAATCAGCCCCAGCATTTT.

The V and J genes are TRBV6-1 and TRBJ1-1; tentative D call: TRBD1 (6 bases). The CDR3 runs 16 residues. V was cut by 5 bases and J by 0 bases, with 16 bases left in between. The germline V gene has CDR1 MNHNS and CDR2 SASEGT. The CDR3 coding sequence is TGTGCCAGCAGTCGGCATCGAGGGGGGATGAACACTGAAGCTTTCTTT. Amino acid sequence: CASSRHRGGMNTEAFF.

A few counts support this clonotype. The chain employs TRBV9 and TRBJ2-5, with TRBD2 matching 15 bases. In germline, CDR1 is SGDLS, CDR2 YYNGEE. Trimming removed 3 bases from V and 5 bases from J; junction bases left unmatched: 2. There are 15 residues in the CDR3. CDR3 amino acids: CASSAGTSGGETQYF. CDR3 nucleotides: TGTGCCAGCAGCGCTGGGACTAGCGGGGGGGAGACCCAGTACTTC.

A few counts support this clonotype. The chain links TRBV27 to TRBJ1-5, with 11 bases that match TRBD1. V lost 6 bases, J lost 5 bases, and 0 bases stayed unmatched. The germline gives CDR1 MNHEY, CDR2 SMNVEV (reference sequence). This CDR3 has 13 residues. CDR3 in DNA: TGTGCCAGCAGGGGACAGGGGGATCAGCCCCAGCATTTT. This encodes CASRGQGDQPQHF.

This clonotype has just a few counts. The J gene is TRBJ2-1, the V gene TRBV5-1; TRBD2 agrees at 10 bases. The CDR3 extends over 16 amino acids. J lost 3 bases, V lost 1 base, and 4 bases had no gene match. The germline CDR1 and CDR2 sequences are SGHRS and YFSETQ. CDR3 protein: CASSLKAGGIYNEQFF. The CDR3 DNA sequence: TGCGCCAGCAGCTTGAAAGCGGGAGGGATCTACAATGAGCAGTTCTTC.

The chain joins TRBV20-1 to TRBJ2-3; no reliable D call. Trimming removed 3 bases at V and 2 bases at J, with 3 bases between. The CDR3 length is 11 residues. Germline CDR1 and CDR2: DFQATT and SNEGSKA (reference sequence). The CDR3 protein is CSARVTDTQYF. CDR3 sequence (DNA): TGCAGTGCTAGGGTCACAGATACGCAGTATTTT.

This clonotype came up a few times. This chain joins TRBV6-5 and TRBJ2-5; 10 bases match TRBD2. The germline CDR1 and CDR2 sequences are MNHEY and SVGAGI. The CDR3 has 12 residues. V lost 6 bases to trimming and J lost 9 bases; unmatched junction nucleotides: 4. The CDR3 region is CASSSGGVAQYF. The CDR3 nucleotides read TGTGCCAGCAGCAGCGGGGGGGTGGCCCAGTACTTC.

This chain uses TRBV11-1 with TRBJ2-7; D unclear. The germline V and J ends were trimmed by 1 base and 3 bases, with 13 bases remaining between them. CDR1 is SGHAT, CDR2 FQDESV, per germline (reference sequence). The CDR3 loop spans 15 amino acids. In nucleotides, the CDR3 is TGTGCCAGCAGCTTAGTTGGACGTACCTTCTACGAGCAGTACTTC. It codes for CASSLVGRTFYEQYF.

This clonotype was found a few times. The rearrangement uses TRBV29-1 and TRBJ2-7, with D perhaps TRBD1 or TRBD2 (7 bases each). The J call is in doubt because the DNA end fits TRBJ2-5 better. Germline V lookup: CDR1 SQVTM, CDR2 ANQGSEA. The CDR3 consists of 14 residues. The chain's CDR3 is CSVDKQGRGETQYF. The DNA of the CDR3 is TGCAGCGTTGACAAACAGGGGAGGGGAGAGACCCAGTACTTC.

This clonotype has only a few counts. The gene calls are TRBV5-8 and TRBJ2-1; D possibly corresponds to TRBD2 (6 bases). This CDR3 spans 16 amino acids. Germline V gene lookup returns CDR1 SGHTS and CDR2 YDEGEE. Trimming shortened V by 4 bases and J by 1 base, and 15 bases separated the two germline ends. CDR3 sequence reads: CASSDRLGPSYNEQFF. DNA for the CDR3: TGTGCCAGCAGCGACCGACTAGGCCCGTCCTACAATGAGCAGTTCTTC.